This is a list of T cell receptor beta chains from one sample in a study of glioma-infiltrating T cells after dendritic cell vaccination. TCRdb keeps only in-frame clones here, not all; method: immunoSEQ multiplex PCR. The repertoire consists of about 49,000 clones, with around 86% occurring once and the leading ten covering around 10%. The source material was blood, sampled before dendritic cell vaccination. The origin of the receptors is a human donor with glioblastoma. Each CDR3 is given with its conserved first and last residue. The D gene is left open where the match is weak.

TRBV7-9	TRBD1	TRBJ1-5	CASSQFGQGAGQPQHF
TRBV7-3	.	TRBJ1-1	CASSKGQNTEAFF
TRBV10-1	.	TRBJ1-2	CASSEWAGAGYTF
TRBV19	.	TRBJ2-7	CASSRGRGIVGDEQYF
TRBV5-1	.	TRBJ2-7	CASSLGLGGTDEQYF
TRBV10-3	TRBD2	TRBJ2-7	CAISEGSSGRLEQYF
TRBV11-2	.	TRBJ2-1	CASSPLRGIGNEQFF
TRBV5-6	TRBD1	TRBJ2-7	CASSLWGGDRGAYEQYF
TRBV7-2	.	TRBJ1-5	CASSSLRDQPQHF
TRBV10-3	TRBD1	TRBJ1-1	CASGQGLDTEAFF
TRBV27	TRBD1	TRBJ2-1	CASSRTGHNEQFF
TRBV27	TRBD1	TRBJ1-1	CASRDRVSTEAFF
TRBV5-4	.	TRBJ2-5	CASSLPGSRQETQYF
TRBV4-1	TRBD2	TRBJ2-5	CASSQGFSGVETQYF
TRBV4-2	.	TRBJ2-7	CASGRGSYEQYF
TRBV2	TRBD2	TRBJ2-7	CASRSRGGDSLEQYF
TRBV19	.	TRBJ2-2	CASRRGGDTGELFF
TRBV5-1	.	TRBJ2-2	CASSLISGDTGELFF
TRBV4-3	.	TRBJ1-6	CASSRLADRSSSYNSPLHF
TRBV4-1	TRBD1	TRBJ2-1	CASSQGTGVTGNEQFF
TRBV19	TRBD1	TRBJ1-2	CASSLPGQGSNYGYTF
TRBV7-2	TRBD2	TRBJ2-7	CASSLQAGGLPYEQYF
TRBV4-3	TRBD2	TRBJ2-1	CASSQDPGSGSIEQFF
TRBV19	.	TRBJ1-1	CASTSGSLRSGTEAFF
TRBV6-5	.	TRBJ1-1	CASAQREGSGAFF
TRBV7-9	.	TRBJ2-3	CASSPQGTTDTQYF
TRBV6-5	TRBD2	TRBJ2-7	CASGERGLEQYF
TRBV18	TRBD2	TRBJ2-3	CASSPLAGGSTDTQYF
TRBV7-9	TRBD1	TRBJ1-1	CASSVGQGASEAFF
TRBV19	.	TRBJ1-1	CASSRLSRGLTEAFF
TRBV13	TRBD1	TRBJ1-1	CASRDPGGTEAFF
TRBV2	TRBD1	TRBJ2-4	CASTEEGGPAKNIQYF
TRBV6-1	TRBD1	TRBJ2-2	CASSPQGVDTGELFF
TRBV30	TRBD2	TRBJ2-1	CAWRPTGLALDEQFF
TRBV6-5	TRBD1	TRBJ2-7	CASRSPETGTYEQYF
TRBV27	.	TRBJ1-1	CASSWDTENTEAFF
TRBV27	.	TRBJ1-2	CASSRGQPNYGYTF
TRBV7-9	.	TRBJ1-1	CASKHGGVNTEAFF
TRBV9	TRBD1	TRBJ1-3	CASSPRTGSPKDTIYF
TRBV6-5	.	TRBJ1-2	CASSEQNNYGYTF
TRBV5-1	.	TRBJ2-2	CASSLGQQSNTGELFF